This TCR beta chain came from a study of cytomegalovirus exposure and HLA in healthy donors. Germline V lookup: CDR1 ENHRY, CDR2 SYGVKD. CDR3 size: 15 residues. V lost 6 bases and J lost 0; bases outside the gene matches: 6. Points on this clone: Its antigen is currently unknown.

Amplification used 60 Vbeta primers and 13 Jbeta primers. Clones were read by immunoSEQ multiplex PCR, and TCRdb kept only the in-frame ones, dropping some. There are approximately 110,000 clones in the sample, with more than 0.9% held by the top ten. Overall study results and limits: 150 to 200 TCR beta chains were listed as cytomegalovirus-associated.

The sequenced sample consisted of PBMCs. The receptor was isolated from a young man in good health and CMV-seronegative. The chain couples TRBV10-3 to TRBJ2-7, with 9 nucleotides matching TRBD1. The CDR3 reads CAIRTETGGSYEQYF. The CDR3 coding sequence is TGTGCCATCAGAACAGAGACAGGGGGCTCCTACGAGCAGTACTTC.